The clone carrying this TCR beta chain was seen ten or more times. Amplification of TCR beta CDR3 regions used RNA as the template. First-round RT-PCR with HTBI primers amplified the TCR CDR3 region. TCRdb re-derived calls from the multiplex PCR reads in MiXCR, one entry per CDR3 protein. The sample lists roughly 400,000 distinct CDR3 sequences, 15% to 19% occurring once. The V and J ends lost 1 base and 7 bases respectively, with 11 bases between them. Germline-derived CDR1 and CDR2 are SEHNR and FQNEAQ (reference sequence). The CDR3 sequence is 13 residues long. This specimen belongs to a study of T cells in Graves' hyperthyroidism and ophthalmopathy.

Sequenced sample: blood. This chain uses TRBV7-9 with TRBJ2-7; TRBD1 might be the D (6 bases). The source of this sequence is a young woman with Graves' hyperthyroidism that later progressed to Graves' ophthalmopathy. CDR3 bases: TGTGCCAGCAGCTTAGGACAGGCGAGGGAGCAGTACTTC. As protein: CASSLGQAREQYF.